This T cell receptor beta chain was recovered during a study of blood T cell repertoires in COVID-19. Study as a whole: Italy, Spain and the United States were the sources of the convalescent and acute COVID-19 samples. From T cells, B-cell-depleted T cells, or PBMCs came the material, which was cDNA or gDNA.

The authors' processing: From reference gene primer amplification, estimates of nucleated cell counts were derived. Produced via immunoSEQ multiplex PCR; TCRdb's table is partial and in-frame only. V and J calls and clone size are given by that table; D and trimming were obtained from the DNA. The table records fewer than 70,000 clones, about 86% of them present only once. The CDR3 is 15 amino acids. Germline CDR1 SGHDT, CDR2 YYEEEE. Trimming stripped 2 bases from V and 2 bases from J, with 14 bases between. Source material: peripheral blood. This TCR derives from a woman aged 60-75 years with acute or convalescent COVID-19. The gene calls are TRBV5-6 and TRBJ2-7; D perhaps matches TRBD1 (5 bases). This CDR3 is CASSFGSQEAYEQYF. The DNA of the CDR3 is TGTGCCAGCAGCTTCGGTTCACAGGAAGCCTACGAGCAGTACTTC.